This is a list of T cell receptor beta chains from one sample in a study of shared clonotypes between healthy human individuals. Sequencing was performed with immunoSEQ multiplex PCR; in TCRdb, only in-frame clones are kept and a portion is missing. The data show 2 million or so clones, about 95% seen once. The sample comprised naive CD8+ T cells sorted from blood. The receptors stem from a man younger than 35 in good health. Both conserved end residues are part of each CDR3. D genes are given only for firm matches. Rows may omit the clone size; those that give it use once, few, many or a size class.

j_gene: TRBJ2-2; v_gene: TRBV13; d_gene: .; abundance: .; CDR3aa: CASSLVAVLNTGELFF; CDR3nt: TGTGCCAGCAGCTTAGTGGCCGTCCTGAACACCGGGGAGCTGTTTTTT
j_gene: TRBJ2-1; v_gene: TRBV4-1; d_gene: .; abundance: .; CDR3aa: CASSQPLVDEQFF; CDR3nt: TGCGCCAGCAGCCAGCCCCTCGTGGATGAGCAGTTCTTC
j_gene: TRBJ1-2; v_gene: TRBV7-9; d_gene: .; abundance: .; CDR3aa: CASSLGTIYGYTF; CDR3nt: TGTGCCAGCAGCTTAGGGACAATCTATGGCTACACCTTC
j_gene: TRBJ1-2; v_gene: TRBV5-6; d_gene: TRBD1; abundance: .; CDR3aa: CASSFGTGSYGYTF; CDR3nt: TGTGCCAGCAGCTTCGGGACAGGGTCCTATGGCTACACCTTC
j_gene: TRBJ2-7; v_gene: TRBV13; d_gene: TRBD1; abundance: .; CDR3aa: CASSDRGRNQYF; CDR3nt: TGTGCCAGCTCGGACAGGGGGCGAAACCAGTACTTC
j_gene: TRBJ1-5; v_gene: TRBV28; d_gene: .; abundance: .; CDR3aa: CASSLRRIYSNQPQHF; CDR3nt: TGTGCCAGCAGTTTAAGGCGGATCTATAGCAATCAGCCCCAGCATTTT
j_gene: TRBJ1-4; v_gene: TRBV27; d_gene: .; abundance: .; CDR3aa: CASRDGFFNEKLFF; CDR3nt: TGTGCCAGCAGGGACGGATTTTTTAATGAAAAACTGTTTTTT
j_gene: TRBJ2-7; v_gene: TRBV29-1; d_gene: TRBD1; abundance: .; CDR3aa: CSVRDVRGQGWGNEQYF; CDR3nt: TGCAGCGTGCGGGACGTACGGGGACAGGGGTGGGGCAACGAGCAGTACTTC
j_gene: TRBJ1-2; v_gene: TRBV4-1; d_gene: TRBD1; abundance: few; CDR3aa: CASSQVQGASMRYTF; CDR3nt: TGCGCCAGCAGCCAAGTGCAGGGGGCGTCTATGCGCTACACCTTC
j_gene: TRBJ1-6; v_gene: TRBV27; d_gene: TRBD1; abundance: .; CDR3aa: CASSPSTGEYNSPLHF; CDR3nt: TGTGCCAGCAGTCCTTCTACAGGGGAATATAATTCACCCCTCCACTTT
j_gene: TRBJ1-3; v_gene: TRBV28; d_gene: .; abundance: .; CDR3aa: CASSLGPIASSGNTIYF; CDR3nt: TGTGCCAGCAGTTTGGGGCCCATAGCCAGCTCTGGAAACACCATATATTTT
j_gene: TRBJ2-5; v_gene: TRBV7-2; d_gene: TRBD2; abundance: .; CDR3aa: CASSFGSGRAGETQYF; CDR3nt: TGTGCCAGCAGCTTTGGTAGCGGGAGGGCCGGGGAGACCCAGTACTTC
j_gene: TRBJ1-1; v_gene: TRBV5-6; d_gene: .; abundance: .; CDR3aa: CASSLGGLIEAFF; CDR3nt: TGTGCCAGCAGCTTGGGAGGGTTAATCGAAGCTTTCTTT
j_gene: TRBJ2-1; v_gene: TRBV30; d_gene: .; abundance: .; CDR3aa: CAWGFGAEQFF; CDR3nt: TGTGCCTGGGGATTCGGGGCCGAGCAGTTCTTC
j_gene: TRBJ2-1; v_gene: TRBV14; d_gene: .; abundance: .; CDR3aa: CASSQGLGDNLYNEQFF; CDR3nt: TGTGCCAGCAGCCAAGGTCTGGGAGACAACCTTTACAATGAGCAGTTCTTC
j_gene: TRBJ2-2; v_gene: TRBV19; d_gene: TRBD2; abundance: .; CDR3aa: CASSPGLAGGWHTGELFF; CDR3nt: TGTGCCAGTAGTCCCGGACTAGCGGGAGGGTGGCACACCGGGGAGCTGTTTTTT
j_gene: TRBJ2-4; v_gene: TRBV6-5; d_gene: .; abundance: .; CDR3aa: CASSYGEENIQYF; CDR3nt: TGTGCCAGCAGTTACGGAGAGGAGAACATTCAGTACTTC
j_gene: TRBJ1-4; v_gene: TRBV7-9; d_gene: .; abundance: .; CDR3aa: CASSSTGTQEKLFF; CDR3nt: TGTGCCAGCAGCTCGACCGGGACCCAAGAAAAACTGTTTTTT
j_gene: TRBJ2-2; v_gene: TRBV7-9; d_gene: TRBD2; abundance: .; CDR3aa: CAIRLAGDFLRGELFF; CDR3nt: TGTGCCATTCGACTAGCGGGAGACTTCTTACGCGGGGAGCTGTTTTTT
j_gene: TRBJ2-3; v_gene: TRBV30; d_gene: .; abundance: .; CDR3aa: CAWSGSGTGPDTQYF; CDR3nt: TGTGCCTGGAGTGGCTCAGGGACCGGCCCAGATACGCAGTATTTT
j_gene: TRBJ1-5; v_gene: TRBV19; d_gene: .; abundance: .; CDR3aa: CASSIRDNNQPQHF; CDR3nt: TGTGCCAGTAGCATCCGGGACAACAATCAGCCCCAGCATTTT
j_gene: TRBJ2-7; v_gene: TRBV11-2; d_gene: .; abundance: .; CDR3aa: CASSGELSYEQYF; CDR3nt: TGTGCCAGCAGCGGCGAGCTTTCCTACGAGCAGTACTTC
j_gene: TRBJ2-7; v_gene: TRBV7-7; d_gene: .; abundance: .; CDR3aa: CASSLSLSYEQYF; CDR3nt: TGTGCTAGCAGCTTGAGCCTGTCCTACGAGCAGTACTTC
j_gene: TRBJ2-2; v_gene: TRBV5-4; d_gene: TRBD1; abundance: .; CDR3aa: CASSLDLGTGNTGELFF; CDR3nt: TGTGCCAGCAGCTTGGACTTGGGGACAGGGAACACCGGGGAGCTGTTTTTT
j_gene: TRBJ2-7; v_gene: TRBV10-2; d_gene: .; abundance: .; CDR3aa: CASSLTGSTYEQYF; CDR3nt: TGCGCCAGCAGTTTGACAGGTTCTACCTACGAGCAGTACTTC
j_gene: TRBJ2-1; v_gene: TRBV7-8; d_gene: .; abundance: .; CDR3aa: CASSLDSYNEQFF; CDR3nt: TGTGCCAGCAGCTTAGACTCCTACAATGAGCAGTTCTTC
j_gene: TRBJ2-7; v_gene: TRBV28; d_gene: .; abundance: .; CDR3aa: CASNLSGGSYEQYF; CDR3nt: TGTGCCAGTAACCTTTCAGGAGGGTCCTACGAGCAGTACTTC
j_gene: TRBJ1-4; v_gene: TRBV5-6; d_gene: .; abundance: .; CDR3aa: CASSTGGGNEKLFF; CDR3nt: TGTGCCAGCAGCACCGGAGGCGGTAATGAAAAACTGTTTTTT
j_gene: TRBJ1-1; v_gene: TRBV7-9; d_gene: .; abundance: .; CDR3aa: CASSLRGLNTEAFF; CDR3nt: TGTGCCAGCAGCTTAAGGGGTCTGAACACTGAAGCTTTCTTT
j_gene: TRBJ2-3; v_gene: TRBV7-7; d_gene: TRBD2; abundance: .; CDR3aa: CASSFYATSGGTSTDTQYF; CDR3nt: TGTGCTAGCAGCTTCTACGCGACTAGCGGGGGGACTAGCACAGATACGCAGTATTTT
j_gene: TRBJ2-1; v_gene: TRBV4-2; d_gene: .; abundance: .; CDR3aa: CASSQDPPNEQFF; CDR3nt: TGTGCCAGCAGCCAAGACCCCCCCAATGAGCAGTTCTTC
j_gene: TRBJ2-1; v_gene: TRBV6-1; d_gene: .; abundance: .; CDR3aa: CASSEAWPQVTFF; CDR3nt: TGTGCCAGCAGTGAAGCGTGGCCTCAGGTGACGTTCTTC
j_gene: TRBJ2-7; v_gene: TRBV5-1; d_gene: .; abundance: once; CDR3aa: CASSLITGLYEQYF; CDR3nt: TGCGCCAGCAGCTTGATAACAGGGCTATACGAGCAGTACTTC
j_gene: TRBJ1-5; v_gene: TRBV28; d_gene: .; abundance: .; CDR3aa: CASINPSGLMVNQPQHF; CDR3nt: TGTGCCAGCATCAATCCCTCGGGGTTGATGGTCAATCAGCCCCAGCATTTT
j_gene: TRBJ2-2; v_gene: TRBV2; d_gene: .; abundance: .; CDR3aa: CASTLSSEERELFF; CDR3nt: TGTGCCAGCACGCTGTCTAGCGAGGAGAGGGAGCTGTTTTTT
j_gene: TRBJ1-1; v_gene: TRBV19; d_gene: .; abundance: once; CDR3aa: CASRSIQGTEAFF; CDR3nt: TGTGCCAGTAGGTCCATCCAGGGCACTGAAGCTTTCTTT
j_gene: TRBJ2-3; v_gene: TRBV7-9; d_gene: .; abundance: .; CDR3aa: CASSVGKLTDTQYF; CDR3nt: TGTGCCAGCAGCGTGGGAAAACTCACAGATACGCAGTATTTT
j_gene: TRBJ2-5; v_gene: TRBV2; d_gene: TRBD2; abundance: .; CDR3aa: CASRELAGVETQYF; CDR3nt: TGTGCCAGCAGGGAACTAGCGGGGGTAGAGACCCAGTACTTC
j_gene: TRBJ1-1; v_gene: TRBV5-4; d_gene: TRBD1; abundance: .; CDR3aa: CASRYPGQGATEAFF; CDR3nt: TGTGCCAGCAGGTACCCGGGACAGGGGGCCACTGAAGCTTTCTTT
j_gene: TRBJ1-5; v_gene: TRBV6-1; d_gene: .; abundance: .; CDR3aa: CASSDPRLGGNQPQHF; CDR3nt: TGTGCCAGCAGTGACCCACGCCTGGGTGGCAATCAGCCCCAGCATTTT
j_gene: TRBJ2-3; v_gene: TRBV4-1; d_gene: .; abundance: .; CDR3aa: CASRESSISTDTQYF; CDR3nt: TGCGCCAGCAGGGAAAGTAGCATTAGCACAGATACGCAGTATTTT
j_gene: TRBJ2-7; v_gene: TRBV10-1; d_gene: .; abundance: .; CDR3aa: CASSEGGHPSEQYF; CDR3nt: TGCGCCAGCAGCGAGGGAGGCCACCCCTCCGAGCAGTACTTC
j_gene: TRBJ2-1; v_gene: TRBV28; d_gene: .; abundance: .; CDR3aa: CASSFPSVKGIDEQFF; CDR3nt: TGTGCCAGCAGTTTCCCGTCAGTCAAGGGTATCGATGAGCAGTTCTTC
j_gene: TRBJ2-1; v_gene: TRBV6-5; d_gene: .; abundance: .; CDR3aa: CASSTGNNEQFF; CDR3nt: TGTGCCAGCAGTACAGGGAACAATGAGCAGTTCTTC
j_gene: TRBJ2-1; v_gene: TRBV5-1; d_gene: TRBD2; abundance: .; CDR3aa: CASSLDPSGSLNEQFF; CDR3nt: TGCGCCAGCAGCTTGGATCCTAGCGGGAGCCTCAATGAGCAGTTCTTC
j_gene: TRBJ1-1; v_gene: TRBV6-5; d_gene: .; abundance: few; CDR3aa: CASSYLENTEAFF; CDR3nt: TGTGCCAGCAGTTACCTGGAGAACACTGAAGCTTTCTTT
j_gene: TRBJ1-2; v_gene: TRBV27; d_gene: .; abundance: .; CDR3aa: CASSSTGNYGYTF; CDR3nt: TGTGCCAGCAGCAGTACCGGAAATTATGGCTACACCTTC
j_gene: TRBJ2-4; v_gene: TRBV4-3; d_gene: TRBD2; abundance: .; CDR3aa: CASSQGLAEKNIQYF; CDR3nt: TGCGCCAGCAGCCAAGGACTAGCGGAAAAAAACATTCAGTACTTC
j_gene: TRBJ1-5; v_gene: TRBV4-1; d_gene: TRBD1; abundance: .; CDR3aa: CASSPRQGALNQPQHF; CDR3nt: TGCGCCAGCAGCCCCCGACAGGGGGCACTCAATCAGCCCCAGCATTTT
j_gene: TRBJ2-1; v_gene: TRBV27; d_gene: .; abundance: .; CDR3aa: CASSPSSGSGYNEQFF; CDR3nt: TGTGCCAGCAGTCCCTCGAGTGGTAGCGGTTACAATGAGCAGTTCTTC
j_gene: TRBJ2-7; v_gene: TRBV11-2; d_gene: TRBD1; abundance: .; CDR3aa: CASSTYRGRSYEQYF; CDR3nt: TGTGCCAGCAGCACCTACAGGGGCCGTTCCTACGAGCAGTACTTC